These 10 T cell receptor beta chains originate from one sample sequenced in a study of T cells in women clearing cervical HPV infection. Sequencing used immunoSEQ multiplex PCR; TCRdb keeps in-frame clones, though not all of them. This sample carries tens of thousands of clones, with 35% to 40% going to the ten biggest clones. Sequenced sample: blood buffy coat. The receptor source for this set is a woman between 18 and 69 years old with a cervical HPV16 infection that either progressed to CIN3+ or cleared (not recorded which).

To note about this clone: The read ends 3 residues before the CDR3 terminus; that terminus is restored from the germline J gene. V gene TRBV7-6 combines with J gene TRBJ1-4; TRBD1 agrees at 10 bases. The CDR3 consists of 15 residues. The ends lost 5 bases at V and 8 bases at J; junction bases unmatched: 8. The germline V gene encodes CDR1 SGHVS and CDR2 FNYEAQ. The CDR3 bases that were read are TGTGCCAGCAGCACCGGGACAGGGGCCGAAGAAAAA. It is translated as CASSTGTGAEEK. The CDR3 reads in full as CASSTGTGAEEKLFF.

On this clone itself: The CDR3 goes on 3 residues after the read ends, and that part is filled in from the germline J gene. V is TRBV4-1 and J is TRBJ2-5; no reliable D call. Germline loops: CDR1 MGHRA, CDR2 YSYEKL. Trimming took off 2 bases at V and 0 bases at J, with 7 bases between the two ends. This CDR3 has 14 residues. CDR3 DNA, as far as it was read: TGCGCCAGCAGCCAACGGCTAGACCAAGAGACC. The encoded protein is CASSQRLDQET. The complete CDR3 sequence is CASSQRLDQETQYF.

Concerning this clone: The CDR3 is cut off 3 residues early in the read; its end comes from the germline J gene. The V call is TRBV5-5, the J call TRBJ2-3, with a possible D match to TRBD1 (6 bases). Between the trimmed V and J ends, which lost 4 bases and 2 bases, there was a span of 11 bases. The germline CDR1 and CDR2 sequences are SGHKS and YYEKEE (reference sequence). The length of the CDR3 is 14 residues. The sequenced part of the CDR3 DNA is TGTGCCAGCAGCAACAGGGACCCCACAGATACG. Protein sequence: CASSNRDPTDT. The CDR3 in full is CASSNRDPTDTQYF. Variable domain in full (rest from reference TRBV5-5 and TRBJ2-3): DAGVTQSPTHLIKTRGQQVTLRCSPISGHKSVSWYQQVLGQGPQFIFQYYEKEERGRGNFPDRFSARQFPNYSSELNVNALLLGDSALYLCASSNRDPTDTQYFGPGTRLTVL.

For this clone: An end of the junction does not agree with germline; a read error may underlie this. Other DNA sequences in this sample translate to the same CDR3. CDR3 sequence reads: CASSLGTGLYNEQFF. Partial CDR3 DNA: TGTGCTAGCAGCTTAGGGACAGGGCTCTACAATGAG. This chain uses TRBV7-7 with TRBJ2-1; 9 bases align to TRBD1. The observed sequence ends 3 residues before the CDR3 terminus, with the missing tail filled in from the germline J gene. This CDR3 spans 15 amino acids. From germline, CDR1 is SSHAT and CDR2 FNYEAQ (reference sequence).

About this clone itself: From the germline J gene comes the end of the CDR3, since the read stops 3 residues before it. This sequence joins TRBV7-8 and TRBJ1-2, with D maybe TRBD1 (5 bases). Germline assignment: CDR1 SGHVS and CDR2 FQNEAQ. CDR3 length: 16 residues. The CDR3 here is CASSPPVGGNSYEYTF. Partial CDR3 DNA: TGTGCCAGCAGCCCGCCCGTCGGGGGGAACTCCTACGAG.

On this clone itself: The CDR3 is cut off 3 residues early in the read; its end comes from the germline J gene. The J gene is TRBJ2-5, the V gene TRBV5-1, with D possibly matching TRBD1 (6 bases). The CDR3 length is 14 residues. The V end lost 1 base, the J end lost 1 base, and 8 bases lay between the germline ends. The germline V gene has CDR1 SGHRS and CDR2 YFSETQ. CDR3 DNA, as far as it was read: TGCGCCAGCAGCTTGAGGGACACCCAAGAGACC. Its protein product is CASSLRDTQET. The complete CDR3 protein is CASSLRDTQETQYF. Filled out from reference TRBV5-1 and TRBJ2-5, the complete variable domain reads KAGVTQTPRYLIKTRGQQVTLSCSPISGHRSVSWYQQTPGQGLQFLFEYFSETQRNKGNFPGRFSGRQFSNSRSEMNVSTLELGDSALYLCASSLRDTQETQYFGPGTRLLVL.

In the case of this clone: Read coverage stops 3 residues before the CDR3 terminus; the germline J gene supplies the remainder. This chain connects TRBV5-4 to TRBJ2-5, with D tentatively TRBD2 (7 bases). V was clipped by 4 bases and J by 5 bases, with 15 bases between them. Germline V gene sequence: CDR1 SGHNT, CDR2 YYREEE (reference sequence). The CDR3 totals 14 residues. CDR3 DNA, as far as it was read: TGTGCCAGCAGCGGGGGCGGGGGTAGGGAGACC. Amino acids: CASSGGGGRET. The CDR3 reads in full as CASSGGGGRETQYF.

In the case of this clone: The read stops 3 residues short of the end of the CDR3; the missing end is completed from the germline J gene. The gene calls are TRBV5-5 and TRBJ2-7, with D possibly matching TRBD1 (6 bases). The CDR3 covers 13 residues. Trimming took 0 bases from V and 2 from J, leaving 6 bases between them. The germline CDR1 and CDR2 sequences are SGHKS and YYEKEE (reference sequence). The CDR3: CASSLGGPYEQYF. CDR3 DNA (partial): TGTGCCAGCAGCTTGGGGGGGCCCTACGAG.

As concerns this clone: The read stops 3 residues short of the end of the CDR3; the missing end is completed from the germline J gene. The genes are TRBV2 and TRBJ1-2; D may be TRBD1 (5 bases). The germline V gene has CDR1 SNHLY and CDR2 FYNNEI. This CDR3 is built from 13 residues. Between the trimmed V and J ends, which lost 8 bases and 7 bases, there was a span of 17 bases. Incomplete CDR3 DNA: TGTGCCAGCTCGGAAGGGGTCACCGGTGGC. This codes for CASSEGVTGG. The CDR3 reads in full as CASSEGVTGGYTF. The whole variable domain, filled in from reference TRBV2 and TRBJ1-2, reads EPEVTQTPSHQVTQMGQEVILRCVPISNHLYFYWYRQILGQKVEFLVSFYNNEISEKSEIFDDQFSVERPDGSNFTLKIRSTKLEDSAMYFCASSEGVTGGYTFGSGTRLTVV.

To note about this clone: The read ends 3 residues early relative to the CDR3; the germline J gene fills the gap. The chain combines TRBV5-1 with TRBJ2-3; 8 bases line up with TRBD2. Germline loops: CDR1 SGHRS, CDR2 YFSETQ. The CDR3 spans 17 residues. The trim removed 0 bases at V and 0 bases at J, leaving 6 bases unmatched. CDR3 region: CASSLALAGISTDTQYF. The covered CDR3 bases are TGCGCCAGCAGCTTGGCATTAGCGGGAATTAGCACAGATACG. Drawing the rest from reference TRBV5-1 and TRBJ2-3, the complete variable domain is KAGVTQTPRYLIKTRGQQVTLSCSPISGHRSVSWYQQTPGQGLQFLFEYFSETQRNKGNFPGRFSGRQFSNSRSEMNVSTLELGDSALYLCASSLALAGISTDTQYFGPGTRLTVL.